These T cell receptor beta chains were read from a single sample in a study of T cell changes during pregnancy in multiple sclerosis. The table came from immunoSEQ multiplex PCR; TCRdb's copy has only in-frame clones and leaves some out. Among 80,000 to 130,000 clones, 94% were seen once, and the ten largest hold around 0.9%. The sequencing here drew on peripheral blood, taken before pregnancy. These receptors were obtained from a female donor with multiple sclerosis, enrolled in a pregnancy study. Both conserved end residues are part of each CDR3. D genes are given only for firm matches. Not every row has a clone size; where given, it reads once, few, many or a size class.

TRBJ2-3 | - | TRBV5-8 | - | CASSHDTGLSTDTQYF | TGTGCCAGCAGCCACGATACAGGGCTTAGCACAGATACGCAGTATTTT
TRBJ2-3 | - | TRBV29-1 | - | CSVGLPQRRDTQYF | TGCAGCGTTGGGTTGCCGCAGCGGAGAGATACGCAGTATTTT
TRBJ2-1 | - | TRBV28 | - | CASSIRVGEQFF | TGTGCCAGCAGTATCAGGGTGGGTGAGCAGTTCTTC
TRBJ1-5 | - | TRBV2 | - | CASSEYGRSNQPQHF | TGTGCCAGCAGTGAATATGGCAGAAGCAATCAGCCCCAGCATTTT
TRBJ2-1 | TRBD1 | TRBV9 | - | CASSGTGVYNEQFF | TGTGCCAGCAGCGGGACAGGGGTTTACAATGAGCAGTTCTTC
TRBJ2-7 | - | TRBV5-1 | - | CASSLDGNRGEQYF | TGCGCCAGCAGCTTGGACGGAAATAGGGGCGAGCAGTACTTC
TRBJ2-7 | TRBD1 | TRBV5-6 | once | CASSLGQGASEQYF | TGTGCCAGCAGCTTGGGACAGGGGGCCTCCGAGCAGTACTTC
TRBJ2-7 | - | TRBV7-8 | - | CASSLGTGHLFYEQYF | TGTGCCAGCAGCTTAGGGACCGGACACCTCTTTTACGAGCAGTACTTC
TRBJ2-1 | TRBD2 | TRBV5-4 | - | CASSLRREVYNEQFF | TGTGCCAGCAGCTTGCGGCGGGAGGTCTACAATGAGCAGTTCTTC
TRBJ2-7 | TRBD2 | TRBV11-2 | - | CASSSGSSTSGHSYEQYF | TGTGCCAGCAGCTCCGGAAGCAGTACTAGCGGGCACTCCTACGAGCAGTACTTC
TRBJ2-7 | TRBD2 | TRBV27 | - | CASSFSGGYEQYF | TGTGCCAGCAGTTTTAGCGGGGGGTACGAGCAGTACTTC
TRBJ2-5 | - | TRBV5-1 | - | CASSLVLARQETQYF | TGCGCCAGCAGCTTAGTTCTAGCGAGACAAGAGACCCAGTACTTC
TRBJ2-7 | TRBD1 | TRBV29-1 | - | CSVEDGAGGYEQYF | TGCAGCGTTGAAGATGGGGCAGGGGGATACGAGCAGTACTTC
TRBJ2-7 | TRBD1 | TRBV7-2 | - | CASSQPGQGAREQYF | TGTGCCAGCAGCCAACCGGGACAGGGGGCGAGGGAGCAGTACTTC
TRBJ1-1 | TRBD1 | TRBV13 | - | CASSSWTGNTEAFF | TGTGCCAGCAGCTCCTGGACAGGGAACACTGAAGCTTTCTTT
TRBJ2-7 | - | TRBV30 | - | CAWSVGGAEQYF | TGTGCCTGGAGTGTAGGCGGGGCCGAGCAGTACTTC
TRBJ2-1 | - | TRBV7-2 | - | CASRDSAYNEQFF | TGTGCCAGCAGGGACTCAGCCTACAATGAGCAGTTCTTC
TRBJ1-2 | TRBD1 | TRBV30 | - | CAWETGSYGYTF | TGTGCCTGGGAGACAGGGAGCTATGGCTACACCTTC
TRBJ2-7 | - | TRBV28 | - | CASSLTGPSYEQYF | TGTGCCAGCAGTCTTACAGGACCGTCCTACGAGCAGTACTTC
TRBJ2-7 | - | TRBV7-2 | - | CASSLEGDLYEQYF | TGTGCCAGCAGCTTAGAGGGAGATCTATACGAGCAGTACTTC
TRBJ2-5 | - | TRBV7-2 | - | CASSLEAGRRETQYF | TGTGCCAGCAGCTTAGAGGCGGGTCGAAGGGAGACCCAGTACTTC
TRBJ2-7 | TRBD1 | TRBV5-5 | - | CASSSRTGGAVVVHEQYF | TGTGCCAGCAGCTCCAGGACAGGGGGCGCGGTAGTCGTGCACGAGCAGTACTTC
TRBJ2-5 | - | TRBV27 | - | CASSLSPRGLETQYF | TGTGCCAGCAGTTTATCGCCCAGGGGCCTAGAGACCCAGTACTTC
TRBJ2-2 | - | TRBV30 | - | CAWSPWGRVNTGELFF | TGTGCCTGGAGTCCCTGGGGCAGGGTGAACACCGGGGAGCTGTTTTTT
TRBJ1-4 | TRBD1 | TRBV7-9 | - | CASSLRGPEKLFF | TGTGCCAGCAGCTTAAGGGGGCCGGAAAAACTGTTTTTT
TRBJ2-1 | - | TRBV9 | - | CASSPEGGVLGYNEQFF | TGTGCCAGCAGCCCCGAGGGGGGGGTTTTGGGTTACAATGAGCAGTTCTTC